Following are 25 T cell receptor beta chains from one sample sequenced in a study of blood T cell repertoires in COVID-19. Libraries were prepared by immunoSEQ multiplex PCR; TCRdb keeps only in-frame clonotypes and omits some of them. Of 130,000 or so clones detected, approximately 84% appear once; the ten largest clones hold 17%. Sequences were obtained from peripheral blood. These receptors all come from a woman older than 75 with acute or convalescent COVID-19.

The chain uses TRBV7-2 and TRBJ2-3; 7 bases fit TRBD2. CDR1 is SGHTA, CDR2 FQGNSA, per germline. This CDR3 comprises 15 residues. V dropped 5 bases and J dropped 0; count of bases not matched to a gene: 5. In DNA form, the CDR3 reads TGTGCCAGCAGCCCACTAGCGTTGAGCACAGATACGCAGTATTTT. Its translation: CASSPLALSTDTQYF. The full variable domain, completed using reference TRBV7-2 and TRBJ2-3, is GAGVSQSPSNKVTEKGKDVELRCDPISGHTALYWYRQSLGQGLEFLIYFQGNSAPDKSGLPSDRFSAERTGGSVSTLTIQRTQQEDSAVYLCASSPLALSTDTQYFGPGTRLTVL.

V and J are TRBV27 and TRBJ2-3, with TRBD1 matching 9 bases. The V segment lost 5 bases and the J segment 1 base; nucleotides outside the gene matches: 1. Germline CDR1 MNHEY, CDR2 SMNVEV (reference sequence). The CDR3 is 14 residues long. The DNA of the CDR3 is TGTGCCAGCAGTCGGACAGGGGGCACAGATACGCAGTATTTT. Protein sequence: CASSRTGGTDTQYF.

V gene TRBV29-1 combines with J gene TRBJ2-5, with TRBD2 matching over 7 bases. Germline CDR1 and CDR2: SQVTM and ANQGSEA. CDR3 length: 14 amino acids. J was trimmed by 0 bases and V by 5 bases; bases with no gene match: 6. CDR3 in amino acids: CSVLGRGDQETQYF. The CDR3 DNA is TGCAGCGTTTTAGGCCGGGGGGACCAAGAGACCCAGTACTTC.

This clone has just one count. The J gene is TRBJ1-1, the V gene TRBV15, with a weak D call TRBD1 (6 bases). The germline V gene encodes CDR1 LNHNV and CDR2 YYDKDF (reference sequence). This CDR3 has 16 amino acids. V shed 0 bases and J shed 4 bases, with 15 bases lying between them. DNA of the CDR3: TGTGCCACCAGCAGAGAGCGCAGGGGTATGGTCACTGAAGCTTTCTTT. It encodes CATSRERRGMVTEAFF.

The count of this clone is one. The genes are TRBV5-6 and TRBJ1-3; D remains unclear. Trimming removed 0 bases from V and 2 bases from J, with 6 bases in between. CDR1 and CDR2 from the germline V gene are SGHDT and YYEEEE. This CDR3 spans 14 amino acids. The CDR3 protein is CASSLVGPGNTIYF. CDR3 sequence (DNA): TGTGCCAGCAGCTTGGTTGGGCCTGGAAACACCATATATTTT.

The chain joins TRBV5-8 to TRBJ2-3; D is perhaps TRBD1 (6 bases). Trimming removed 1 base at V and 5 bases at J, with 11 bases between. This CDR3 contains 14 residues. In germline, CDR1 is SGHTS, CDR2 YDEGEE. DNA for the CDR3: TGTGCCAGCAGCTTGCAGGGGACAAAAGATACGCAGTATTTT. Translation: CASSLQGTKDTQYF.

This clone was recorded once. The junction and the germline gene differ at one end; a read error may be behind it. V gene TRBV4-3 combines with J gene TRBJ2-7; D gene uncertain. The germline V gene has CDR1 LGHNA and CDR2 YSLEER. This CDR3 has 14 amino acids. CDR3 coding DNA: TGCGCCAGCAGCCAAGTTCCAGGCTCCAACGAGCAGTACTTC. It is translated as CASSQVPGSNEQYF.

This clone came up once. V is TRBV5-1 and J is TRBJ2-7; 7 nucleotides line up with TRBD1. The CDR3 length is 14 residues. Germline trimming cut 5 bases from V and 4 bases from J; bases unmatched to any gene: 9. Germline V CDR1 and CDR2: SGHRS, YFSETQ. The CDR3 here is CASSLTGTVYEQYF. The DNA for the CDR3 is TGCGCCAGCAGTTTGACCGGGACAGTGTACGAGCAGTACTTC.

The chain has TRBV9 and TRBJ1-1; TRBD1 agrees at 9 bases. The CDR3 is 15 residues long. The V gene end was trimmed by 0 bases and the J gene end by 4 bases; junction bases not matched to a gene: 4. Germline V lookup: CDR1 SGDLS, CDR2 YYNGEE. The CDR3 nucleotides are TGTGCCAGCAGCGTAGCTACGACAGGGGGCACTGAAGCTTTCTTT. Encoded protein: CASSVATTGGTEAFF.

The CDR3 coding sequence is TGTGCCAGCAGCTTTGGGGCTAGCACAGATACGCAGTATTTT. Translated: CASSFGASTDTQYF. The J gene is TRBJ2-3, the V gene TRBV5-5, with D possibly being TRBD1 (5 bases). Germline-derived CDR1 and CDR2 are SGHKS and YYEKEE (reference sequence). The CDR3 runs 14 residues. V shed 2 bases and J shed 0 bases, with 7 bases lying between them.

This clone was seen more than once but under ten times. The chain is built from TRBV11-3 and TRBJ2-7; TRBD1 matches at 8 bases. The CDR3 runs to 13 residues. After removal of 5 bases from V and 6 bases from J, the junction contained 6 bases not matched to a gene. Per the germline V gene, CDR1 is SGHNT and CDR2 is YENEEA. For the CDR3, the DNA is TGTGCCAGCAGCGCGATGACAGGGGTCGAGCAGTACTTC. Translation: CASSAMTGVEQYF.

The rearrangement links TRBV6-5 to TRBJ2-3; 7 bases agree with TRBD2. The V and J ends lost 6 bases and 2 bases, in that order; junction bases with no gene match: 8. The germline V gene encodes CDR1 MNHEY and CDR2 SVGAGI. The CDR3 consists of 15 residues. CDR3 region: CASSPEAGLTDTQYF. Written as DNA, the CDR3 is TGTGCCAGCAGCCCAGAAGCGGGGCTCACAGATACGCAGTATTTT.

The rearrangement joins TRBV14 to TRBJ2-5; D is possibly TRBD2 (6 bases). CDR1 and CDR2 from the germline V gene are SGHDN and FVKESK. V lost 4 bases, J lost 5 bases, and 11 bases lay in between. The CDR3 is 13 amino acids. DNA of the CDR3: TGTGCCAGCAGCCGCGGGACCCTTGAGACCCAGTACTTC. Translating gives CASSRGTLETQYF.

The chain joins TRBV7-2 to TRBJ2-7; TRBD2 might be the D (5 bases). V dropped 8 bases and J dropped 2 bases, with 19 bases sitting between them. CDR3 length equals 15 residues. CDR1 is SGHTA and CDR2 is FQGNSA in the germline V gene. The CDR3 DNA follows: TGTGCCAGCGGCCTCGGAGGACTGTTAACCTACGAGCAGTACTTC. This encodes CASGLGGLLTYEQYF.

A word on this clone: Other nucleotide sequences from this sample produce the same CDR3. CDR3 bases: TGCGCCAGCAGCCAAGATCAGGGAGGGAACTATGGCTACACCTTC. This translates into CASSQDQGGNYGYTF. This chain connects TRBV4-3 to TRBJ1-2; perhaps TRBD1 as D (5 bases). The germline V gene has CDR1 LGHNA and CDR2 YSLEER. The ends were cut back, 0 bases at V and 2 bases at J, with 10 bases in the middle. The CDR3 consists of 15 residues.

The V gene is TRBV19, the J gene TRBJ1-5, with 7 bases identical to TRBD1. The length of the CDR3 is 15 residues. V lost 1 base and J lost 7; bases outside the gene matches: 7. CDR1 is LNHDA, CDR2 SQIVND, per germline (reference sequence). The CDR3 here is CASSIGPTGRQPQHF. Here the CDR3 DNA reads TGTGCCAGTAGTATAGGACCGACAGGGCGACAGCCCCAGCATTTT.

This clone occurred once. The chain carries TRBV5-4 and TRBJ1-1; D unresolved. Germline CDR1 and CDR2: SGHNT and YYREEE (reference sequence). Trimming pared 10 bases from V and 0 bases from J, leaving 10 bases between. The CDR3 runs to 12 residues. The DNA for the CDR3 is TGTGCCCTCGGTACCATGAACACTGAAGCTTTCTTT. It encodes CALGTMNTEAFF.

The chain links TRBV5-1 to TRBJ2-3; no clear D gene. Trimming removed 0 bases at V and 5 bases at J, with 16 bases between. The CDR3 has 16 residues. Germline assignment: CDR1 SGHRS and CDR2 YFSETQ. CDR3 residues: CASSLVGTDRGDTQYF. CDR3 DNA sequence: TGCGCCAGCAGCTTGGTCGGTACCGATCGTGGAGATACGCAGTATTTT. The whole variable domain, remainder taken from reference TRBV5-1 and TRBJ2-3, is KAGVTQTPRYLIKTRGQQVTLSCSPISGHRSVSWYQQTPGQGLQFLFEYFSETQRNKGNFPGRFSGRQFSNSRSEMNVSTLELGDSALYLCASSLVGTDRGDTQYFGPGTRLTVL.

The rearrangement links TRBV6-2 or TRBV6-3 to TRBJ2-7, with D possibly TRBD1 on 6 matching bases. Germline CDR1 MNHEY, CDR2 SVGEGT. The germline V and J ends were trimmed by 3 bases and 2 bases, with 8 bases remaining between them. The CDR3 extends over 13 amino acids. For the CDR3, the DNA is TGTGCCAGCAGTTATACAGGGCCCTACGAGCAGTACTTC. This translates into CASSYTGPYEQYF.

V gene TRBV4-1 combines with J gene TRBJ2-1; TRBD2 is a possible D gene (6 bases). V gave up 0 bases and J gave up 0 bases, with 9 bases separating them. Germline CDR1 is MGHRA and CDR2 is YSYEKL. This CDR3 is 16 amino acids long. CDR3 in amino acids: CASSQDWDFSYNEQFF. CDR3 nucleotides: TGCGCCAGCAGCCAAGACTGGGACTTCTCCTACAATGAGCAGTTCTTC.

The chain recombines TRBV5-6 with TRBJ2-7; TRBD1 matches 9 bases. V gave up 3 bases and J gave up 4 bases; unmatched junction bases: 5. CDR3 length: 14 residues. Germline V gene sequence: CDR1 SGHDT, CDR2 YYEEEE. The CDR3 here is CASSSEQGAYEQYF. CDR3 nucleotides: TGTGCCAGCAGCTCAGAACAGGGGGCGTACGAGCAGTACTTC.

This chain joins TRBV5-1 and TRBJ1-6; TRBD1 agrees at 8 bases. J gave up 8 bases and V 4 bases, and 5 bases lay outside the gene matches. The CDR3 covers 14 residues. Germline CDR1 and CDR2: SGHRS and YFSETQ. CDR3 amino acids: CASSRTGGDSPLHF. The CDR3 DNA reads TGCGCCAGCAGCCGTACAGGGGGAGATTCACCCCTCCACTTT.

This clone was counted between two and nine times. The chain is built from TRBV3-1 (or the pseudogene TRBV3-2) and TRBJ1-6, with 7 bases that match TRBD1. The V segment lost 4 bases and the J segment 7 bases; nucleotides outside the gene matches: 13. Germline CDR1 LGHDT, CDR2 YNNKEL (reference sequence). The CDR3 loop spans 17 amino acids. CDR3 sequence: CASSPGQPLWGNSPLHF. Written as DNA, the CDR3 is TGTGCCAGCAGCCCGGGACAGCCTCTTTGGGGGAATTCACCCCTCCACTTT.

The chain employs TRBV20-1 and TRBJ2-1; the D is unclear. With 7 bases removed from V and 10 bases from J, the gap between germline ends came to 11 bases. This CDR3 has 10 residues. CDR1 and CDR2 (germline): DFQATT, SNEGSKA (reference sequence). Written as DNA, the CDR3 is TGCAGTGTGAGAAGGCGGGAGCAGTTCTTC. Translated: CSVRRREQFF.

The CDR3: CASSIGTAGNTIYF. CDR3 nucleotides: TGCGCCAGCAGCATCGGGACTGCTGGAAACACCATATATTTT. The genes are TRBV5-1 and TRBJ1-3; D is possibly TRBD1 (5 bases). This CDR3 region has 14 residues. V was shortened by 4 bases and J by 2 bases, with 10 bases between the two germline ends. Germline V gene sequence: CDR1 SGHRS, CDR2 YFSETQ.